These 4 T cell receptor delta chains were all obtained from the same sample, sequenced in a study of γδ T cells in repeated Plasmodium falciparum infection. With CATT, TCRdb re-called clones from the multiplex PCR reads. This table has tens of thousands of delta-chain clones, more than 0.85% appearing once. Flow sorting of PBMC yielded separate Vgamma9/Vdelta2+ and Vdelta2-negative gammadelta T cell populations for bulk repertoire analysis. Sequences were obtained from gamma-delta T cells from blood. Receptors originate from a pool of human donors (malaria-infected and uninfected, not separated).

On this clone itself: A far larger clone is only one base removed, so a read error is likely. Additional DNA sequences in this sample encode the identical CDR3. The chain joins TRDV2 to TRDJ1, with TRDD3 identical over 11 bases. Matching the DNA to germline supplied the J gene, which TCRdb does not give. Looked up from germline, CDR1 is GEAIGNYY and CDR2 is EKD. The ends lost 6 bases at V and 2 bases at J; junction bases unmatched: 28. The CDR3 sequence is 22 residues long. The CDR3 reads CACWHPTSSRSTGGYFTDKLIF. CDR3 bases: TGTGCCTGTTGGCATCCTACGTCTTCCAGGTCTACTGGGGGATATTTTACCGATAAACTCATCTTT.

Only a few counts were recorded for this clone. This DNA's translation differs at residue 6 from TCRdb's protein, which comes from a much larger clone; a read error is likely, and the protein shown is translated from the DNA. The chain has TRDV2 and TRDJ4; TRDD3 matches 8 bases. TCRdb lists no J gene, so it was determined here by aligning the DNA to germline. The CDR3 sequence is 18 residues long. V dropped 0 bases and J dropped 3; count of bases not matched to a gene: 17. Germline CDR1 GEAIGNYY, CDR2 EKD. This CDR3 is CACDTRPTDWGARRPLIF. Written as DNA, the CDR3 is TGTGCCTGTGACACCAGACCTACAGACTGGGGGGCCCGTCGACCCCTGATCTTT.

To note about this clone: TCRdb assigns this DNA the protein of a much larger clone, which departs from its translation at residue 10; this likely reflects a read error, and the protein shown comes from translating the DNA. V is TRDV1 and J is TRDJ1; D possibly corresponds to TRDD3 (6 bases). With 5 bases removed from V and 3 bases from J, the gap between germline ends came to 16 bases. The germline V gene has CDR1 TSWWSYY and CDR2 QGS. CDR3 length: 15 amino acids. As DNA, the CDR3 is TGTGCTCTTGGGCTTCCCTGGGGTAACGCCGATAAACTCATCTTT. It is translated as CALGLPWGNADKLIF.

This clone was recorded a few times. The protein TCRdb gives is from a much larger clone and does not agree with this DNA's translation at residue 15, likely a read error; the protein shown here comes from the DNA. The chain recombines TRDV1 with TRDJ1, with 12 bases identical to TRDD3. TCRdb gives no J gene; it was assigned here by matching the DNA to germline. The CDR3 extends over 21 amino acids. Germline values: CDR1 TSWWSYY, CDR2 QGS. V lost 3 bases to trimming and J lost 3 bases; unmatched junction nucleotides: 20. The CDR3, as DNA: TGTGCTCTTGGGGACCGGCCTTCTCGCCACTGGGGGATACCCGTGGCCGATAAACTCATCTTT. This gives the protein CALGDRPSRHWGIPVADKLIF.